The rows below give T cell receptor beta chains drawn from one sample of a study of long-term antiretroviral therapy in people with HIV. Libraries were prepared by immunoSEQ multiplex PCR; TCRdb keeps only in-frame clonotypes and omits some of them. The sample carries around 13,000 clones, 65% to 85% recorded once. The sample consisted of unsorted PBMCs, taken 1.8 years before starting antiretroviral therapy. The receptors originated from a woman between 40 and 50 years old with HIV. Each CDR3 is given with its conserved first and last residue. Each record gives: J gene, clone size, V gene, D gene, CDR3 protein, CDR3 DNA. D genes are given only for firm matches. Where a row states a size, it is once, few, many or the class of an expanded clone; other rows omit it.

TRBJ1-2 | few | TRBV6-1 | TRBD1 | CASSEAGGTGFDGYTF | TGTGCCAGCAGTGAAGCTGGGGGGACAGGCTTCGATGGCTACACCTTC
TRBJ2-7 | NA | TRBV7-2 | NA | CASSLGRGGYEQYF | TGTGCCAGCAGCTTGGGCCGAGGGGGCTACGAGCAGTACTTC
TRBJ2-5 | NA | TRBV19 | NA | CASSIGGETQYF | TGTGCCAGTAGTATAGGAGGGGAGACCCAGTACTTC
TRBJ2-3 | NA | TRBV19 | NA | CASSIGGSGQYF | TGTGCCAGTAGTATAGGCGGTAGTGGTCAGTATTTT
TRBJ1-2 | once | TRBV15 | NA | CATSIGSSITYGYTF | TGTGCCACCAGCATCGGGTCCTCAATAACCTATGGCTACACCTTC
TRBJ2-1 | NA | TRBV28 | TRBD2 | CASSSPGLAGVDEQFF | TGTGCCAGCAGTTCCCCGGGACTAGCGGGAGTCGATGAGCAGTTCTTC
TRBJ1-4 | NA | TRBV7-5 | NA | CVRSLTVANEKLFF | TGTGTCAGAAGCCTGACAGTTGCTAATGAAAAACTGTTTTTT
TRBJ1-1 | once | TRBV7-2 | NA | CASSLGDMGLNTEAFF | TGTGCCAGCAGCTTAGGGGACATGGGGCTGAACACTGAAGCTTTCTTT
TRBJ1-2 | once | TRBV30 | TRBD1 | CAWSRGQGAYGYTF | TGTGCCTGGAGTAGGGGCCAGGGGGCGTATGGCTACACCTTC
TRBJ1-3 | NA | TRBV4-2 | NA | CASSQEFGASLGGNTIYF | TGTGCCAGCAGCCAAGAGTTCGGGGCGTCTCTTGGTGGAAACACCATATATTTT
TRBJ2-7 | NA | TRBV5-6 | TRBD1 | CASSLTGGYEQYF | TGTGCCAGCAGCTTGACAGGGGGCTACGAGCAGTACTTC
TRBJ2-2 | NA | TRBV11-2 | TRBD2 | CASSLVLAGGTGELFF | TGTGCCAGCAGCTTAGTACTAGCGGGAGGTACCGGGGAGCTGTTTTTT